This TCR beta chain stems from a study of blood T cell repertoires in COVID-19. As processed by the authors: Using reference gene primer amplification, nucleated cell counts were estimated. Here immunoSEQ multiplex PCR was the method, and the copy in TCRdb shows in-frame clones only, minus some. Clonal size and the V and J genes are those of that table, whereas D and trimming came from the DNA. The table shows 290,000 or so clones, with 90% occurring only once. Trimming shortened V by 3 bases and J by 4 bases, and 5 bases separated the two germline ends. Per germline, CDR1 MDHEN and CDR2 SYDVKM. This CDR3 is built from 12 residues.

The J gene is TRBJ2-3, the V gene TRBV28; unclear D gene. Sequencing was done on a sample of PBMCs or T cells enriched from blood (not recorded which). The TCR sequence derives from a woman aged 18-35 years with acute COVID-19. The CDR3 loop is CASSFSADTQYF. Written as DNA, the CDR3 is TGTGCCAGCAGTTTTAGTGCAGATACGCAGTATTTT.